The rows below give T cell receptor beta chains drawn from one sample of a study of OX40 agonist ivuxolimab in advanced cancers. The assay was immunoSEQ multiplex PCR, and TCRdb's table has in-frame clones only and misses some. The sample lists some 70,000 clones, 91% occurring once. Sequencing was performed on CD4+ or CD8+ T cells sorted from blood, taken in a trial of the OX40 agonist ivuxolimab. All receptors derive from an adult with an advanced solid tumor such as melanoma, head and neck, liver or kidney cancer. The CDR3 runs from the conserved cysteine through the conserved F or W. Where a row states a size, it is once, few, many or the class of an expanded clone; other rows omit it.

clone size,J gene,V gene,CDR3 protein
NA,TRBJ2-1,TRBV18,CASSPGGLALYNEQFF
NA,TRBJ2-5,TRBV9,CASSVRGDLWETQYF
NA,TRBJ2-3,TRBV2,CASSERDISTDTQYF
NA,TRBJ2-2,TRBV9,CASSPQDLYTGELFF
NA,TRBJ2-7,TRBV9,CASSVASRTNEQYF
NA,TRBJ1-6,TRBV6-6,CASSYSRNSNSPLHF
NA,TRBJ2-2,TRBV6-4,CASSLTRTGELFF
NA,TRBJ2-3,TRBV5-4,CASSFAQPTDTQYF
once,TRBJ2-7,TRBV6-1,CASRLGGSSYEQYF
NA,TRBJ1-1,TRBV7-9,CASSLGDRTKTEAFF
NA,TRBJ2-1,TRBV9,CASSVDGSYNEQFF
NA,TRBJ2-3,TRBV5-1,CASSWIPGQATDTQYF
NA,TRBJ2-1,TRBV7-3,CASSLGPAGKYNEQFF
NA,TRBJ1-5,TRBV21-1,CASSNRQENQPQHF
NA,TRBJ2-7,TRBV7-9,CASSFHYEQYF
NA,TRBJ2-3,TRBV29-1,CSVTSTDTQYF
NA,TRBJ2-7,TRBV6-6,CASSVSTRVPPYEQYF
NA,TRBJ1-5,TRBV6-6,CASRASGQGQPQHF
NA,TRBJ2-7,TRBV20-1,CSAGRVPEQYF
once,TRBJ2-7,TRBV19,CASSWTGSYEQYF
NA,TRBJ1-1,TRBV6-6,CASSHPPGNTEAFF
NA,TRBJ1-5,TRBV4-2,CASSQEGGSSNQPQHF
NA,TRBJ2-4,TRBV6-1,CASRTPGGITNIQYF
NA,TRBJ2-5,TRBV9,CASSVGGETQYF
NA,TRBJ2-7,TRBV19,CASSPSEGDSYEQYF
NA,TRBJ1-3,TRBV27,CASRQGHSGNTIYF
NA,TRBJ2-2,TRBV6-1,CASSRTGTGELFF
NA,TRBJ1-2,TRBV18,CASSPGEGRLDGYTF
NA,TRBJ1-5,TRBV2,CASSEAGNSNQPQHF
NA,TRBJ1-5,TRBV21-1,CASSPGRGGEWNQPQHF
NA,TRBJ2-7,TRBV2,CASSVDGSYDEQYF
NA,TRBJ1-5,TRBV30,CAWSPGLNQPQHF
NA,TRBJ1-5,TRBV6-4,CASTTRLWGYQPQHF
NA,TRBJ2-1,TRBV10-3,CAIRIAGGRQFF
few,TRBJ1-5,TRBV6-1,CASSESVTAQPQHF
NA,TRBJ1-4,TRBV6-9,CASRDEWGRHEKLFF
NA,TRBJ1-2,TRBV6-1,CASSVGGGYGYTF
once,TRBJ2-3,TRBV5-1,CASSTGLAGWADTQYF
NA,TRBJ2-1,TRBV2,CASSESHSSYNEQFF
NA,TRBJ2-1,TRBV6-1,CASVHGTSSEQFF
NA,TRBJ2-2,TRBV5-8,CASNFQGHTGELFF
NA,TRBJ2-3,TRBV10-1,CASSRRGPTDTQYF
NA,TRBJ1-6,TRBV29-1,CSVRLQGTDSPLHF
NA,TRBJ1-1,TRBV5-1,CASSLTDNTEAFF
NA,TRBJ1-3,TRBV14,CASSQSGSGNTIYF
NA,TRBJ2-7,TRBV18,CASSLRLAGPAEQYF
NA,TRBJ2-7,TRBV10-3,CAISAHGLQGEQYF
NA,TRBJ1-2,TRBV25-1,CASSGLAGGSGYTF
NA,TRBJ2-1,TRBV7-6,CASSLAETGFYEQFF
NA,TRBJ1-6,TRBV6-4,CASSDRANSPLHF
NA,TRBJ2-5,TRBV2,CASSGLAGETQYF
NA,TRBJ2-3,TRBV5-1,CASSSGLAGGRDTQYF
once,TRBJ2-3,TRBV30,CAWSGQQTSHPGSTQYF